There are a few counts of the clone carrying this T cell receptor (beta chain). These data originate in a study of blood T cell repertoires in COVID-19. Sequencing was performed with immunoSEQ multiplex PCR; in TCRdb, only in-frame clones are kept and a portion is missing. Of some 30,000 clones in the sample, 89% were seen once. The J segment lost 2 bases and the V segment lost 3 bases, leaving 7 bases of the junction unmatched. Germline V gene lookup returns CDR1 LGHNA and CDR2 YSLEER. The CDR3 totals 17 residues. The chain couples TRBV4-3 to TRBJ2-2; 9 bases are shared with TRBD2. The specimen was peripheral blood. This TCR derives from a human donor with acute or convalescent COVID-19. The donor label of this sample is uncertain. CDR3 DNA: TGCGCCAGCAGCCAGAGTCTTAGCGGGGGTAACACCGGGGAGCTGTTTTTT. Its protein is CASSQSLSGGNTGELFF.